This T cell receptor beta chain was recovered during a study of cytomegalovirus exposure and HLA in healthy donors. Germline assignment: CDR1 SGHRS and CDR2 YFSETQ. V lost 4 bases, J lost 0 bases, and 14 bases lay in between. The CDR3 is 15 residues long. Likely unrecorded immune exposures existed in these nominally healthy donors. PCR involved 60 Vbeta and 13 Jbeta primers. Libraries were prepared by immunoSEQ multiplex PCR; TCRdb keeps only in-frame clonotypes and omits some of them. The sample yields approximately 160,000 clones, roughly 84% seen once. Findings of the study overall: Rare TCR sequences predominated, though certain public TCRs were found in many donors. A missense variant in DCLRE1C was later tied to TCR beta V- and J-gene trimming.

Comment on this clone: Its antigen is unidentified.

This clonotype was obtained from a male donor in good health and CMV-seronegative. This chain connects TRBV5-1 to TRBJ2-7, with D maybe TRBD2 (5 bases). Material for sequencing was PBMCs. CDR3 protein: CASSPSDWSSYEQYF. In DNA, the CDR3 is TGCGCCAGCAGCCCCTCGGACTGGAGCTCCTACGAGCAGTACTTC.